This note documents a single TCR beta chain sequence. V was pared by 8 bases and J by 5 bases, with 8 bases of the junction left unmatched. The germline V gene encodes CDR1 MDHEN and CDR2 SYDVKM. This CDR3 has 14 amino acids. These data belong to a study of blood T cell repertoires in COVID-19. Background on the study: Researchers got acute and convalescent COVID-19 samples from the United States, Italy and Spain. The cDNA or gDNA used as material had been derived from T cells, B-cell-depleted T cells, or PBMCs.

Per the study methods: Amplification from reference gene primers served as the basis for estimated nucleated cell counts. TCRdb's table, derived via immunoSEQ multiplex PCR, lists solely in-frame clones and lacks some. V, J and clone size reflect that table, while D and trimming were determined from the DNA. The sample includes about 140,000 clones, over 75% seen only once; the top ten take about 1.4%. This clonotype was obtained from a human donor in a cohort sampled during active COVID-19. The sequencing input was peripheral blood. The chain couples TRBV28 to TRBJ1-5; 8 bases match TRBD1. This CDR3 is CASERDRWDQPQHF. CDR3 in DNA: TGTGCCAGCGAACGGGACAGGTGGGATCAGCCCCAGCATTTT.